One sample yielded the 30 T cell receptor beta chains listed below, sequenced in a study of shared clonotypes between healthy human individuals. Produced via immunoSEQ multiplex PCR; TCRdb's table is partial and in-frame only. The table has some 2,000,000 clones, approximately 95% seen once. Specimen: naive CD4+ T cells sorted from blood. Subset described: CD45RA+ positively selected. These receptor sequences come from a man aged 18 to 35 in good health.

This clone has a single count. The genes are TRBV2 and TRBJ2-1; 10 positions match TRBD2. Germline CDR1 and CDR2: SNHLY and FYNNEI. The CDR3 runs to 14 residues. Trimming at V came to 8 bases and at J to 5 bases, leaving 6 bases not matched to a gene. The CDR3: CASSTSGAHNEQFF. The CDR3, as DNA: TGTGCCAGCTCTACTAGCGGGGCCCACAATGAGCAGTTCTTC.

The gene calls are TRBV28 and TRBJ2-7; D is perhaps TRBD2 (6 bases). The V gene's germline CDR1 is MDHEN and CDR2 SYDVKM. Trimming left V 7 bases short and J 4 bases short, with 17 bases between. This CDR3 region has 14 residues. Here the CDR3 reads CASTVGGLRYEQYF. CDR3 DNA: TGTGCCAGCACCGTCGGAGGGCTTCGGTACGAGCAGTACTTC.

CDR3 sequence (DNA): TGTGCCAGCAGTGTGGGGACAGCTTACCCAAATAATTCACCCCTCCACTTT. It codes for CASSVGTAYPNNSPLHF. This chain joins TRBV6-1 and TRBJ1-6; 7 nucleotides line up with TRBD1. The CDR3 loop spans 17 amino acids. Germline values: CDR1 MNHNS, CDR2 SASEGT. V was pared by 4 bases and J by 5 bases, with 11 bases of the junction left unmatched.

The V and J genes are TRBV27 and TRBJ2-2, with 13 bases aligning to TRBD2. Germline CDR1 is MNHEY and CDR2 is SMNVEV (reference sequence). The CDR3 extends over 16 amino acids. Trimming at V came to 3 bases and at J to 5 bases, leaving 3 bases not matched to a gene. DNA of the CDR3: TGTGCCAGCAGTTTCCGACTAGCGGGGGGAACCGGGGAGCTGTTTTTT. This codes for CASSFRLAGGTGELFF.

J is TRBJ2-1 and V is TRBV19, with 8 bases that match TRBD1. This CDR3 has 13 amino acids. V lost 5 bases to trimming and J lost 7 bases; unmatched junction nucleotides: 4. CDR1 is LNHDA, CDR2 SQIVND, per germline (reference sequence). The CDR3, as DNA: TGTGCCAGTAGTTGGACAGGGAGGAATGAGCAGTTCTTC. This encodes CASSWTGRNEQFF.

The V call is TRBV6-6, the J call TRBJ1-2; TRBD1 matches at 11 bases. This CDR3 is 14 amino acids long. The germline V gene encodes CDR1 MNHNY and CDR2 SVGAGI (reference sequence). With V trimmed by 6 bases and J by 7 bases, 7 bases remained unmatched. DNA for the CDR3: TGTGCCAGCAGAGAAGGACAGGGGGCATTTGGCTACACCTTC. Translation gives CASREGQGAFGYTF.

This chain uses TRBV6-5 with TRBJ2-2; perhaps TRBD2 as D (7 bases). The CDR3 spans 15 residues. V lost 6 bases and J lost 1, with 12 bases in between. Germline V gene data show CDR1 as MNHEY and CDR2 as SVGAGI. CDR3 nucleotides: TGTGCCAGCAGGCCGCGGGGGCTGAACACCGGGGAGCTGTTTTTT. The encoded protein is CASRPRGLNTGELFF.

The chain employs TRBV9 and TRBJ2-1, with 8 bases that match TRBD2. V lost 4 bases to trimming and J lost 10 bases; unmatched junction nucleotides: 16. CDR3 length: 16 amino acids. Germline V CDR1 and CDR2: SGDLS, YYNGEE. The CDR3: CASSYPGVAGSREQFF. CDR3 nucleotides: TGTGCCAGCAGCTATCCTGGGGTAGCGGGATCCAGAGAGCAGTTCTTC.

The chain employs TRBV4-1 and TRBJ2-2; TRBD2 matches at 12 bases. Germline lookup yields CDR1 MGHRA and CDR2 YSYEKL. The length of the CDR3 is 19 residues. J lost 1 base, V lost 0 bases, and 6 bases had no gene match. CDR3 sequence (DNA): TGCGCCAGCAGCCAAGATGCGACTAGCGGGGGCCGGAACACCGGGGAGCTGTTTTTT. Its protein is CASSQDATSGGRNTGELFF.

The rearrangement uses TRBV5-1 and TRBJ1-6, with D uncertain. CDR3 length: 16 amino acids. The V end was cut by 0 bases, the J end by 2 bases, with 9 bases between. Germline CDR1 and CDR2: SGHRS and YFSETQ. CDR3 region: CASSLETSTYNSPLHF. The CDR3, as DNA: TGCGCCAGCAGCTTGGAGACGTCTACCTATAATTCACCCCTCCACTTT.

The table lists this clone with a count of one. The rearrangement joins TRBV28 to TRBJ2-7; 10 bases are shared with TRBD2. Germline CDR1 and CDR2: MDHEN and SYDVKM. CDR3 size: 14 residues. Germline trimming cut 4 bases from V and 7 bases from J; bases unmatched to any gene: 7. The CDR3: CASSSLAGDWEQYF. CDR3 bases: TGTGCCAGCAGTTCCCTAGCGGGGGATTGGGAGCAGTACTTC.

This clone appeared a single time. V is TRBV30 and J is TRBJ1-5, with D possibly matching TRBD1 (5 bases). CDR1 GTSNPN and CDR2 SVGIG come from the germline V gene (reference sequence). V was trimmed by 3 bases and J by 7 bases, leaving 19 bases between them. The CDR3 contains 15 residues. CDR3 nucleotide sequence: TGTGCCTGGAGCGCTATAGGGCAGGGAGGCCAGCCCCAGCATTTT. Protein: CAWSAIGQGGQPQHF.

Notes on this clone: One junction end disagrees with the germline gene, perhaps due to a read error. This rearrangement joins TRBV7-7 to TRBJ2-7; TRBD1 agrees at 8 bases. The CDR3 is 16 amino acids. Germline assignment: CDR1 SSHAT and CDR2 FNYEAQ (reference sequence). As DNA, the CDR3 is TGTGCTAGCAGCTTAGTCCCGACAGGGGAATCCTACGAGCAGTACTTC. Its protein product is CASSLVPTGESYEQYF.

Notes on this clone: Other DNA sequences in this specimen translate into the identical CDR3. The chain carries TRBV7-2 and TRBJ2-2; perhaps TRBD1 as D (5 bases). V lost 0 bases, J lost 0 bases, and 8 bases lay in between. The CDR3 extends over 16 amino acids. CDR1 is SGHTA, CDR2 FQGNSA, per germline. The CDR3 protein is CASSLAGAANTGELFF. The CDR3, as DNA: TGTGCCAGCAGCTTAGCTGGGGCCGCGAACACCGGGGAGCTGTTTTTT.

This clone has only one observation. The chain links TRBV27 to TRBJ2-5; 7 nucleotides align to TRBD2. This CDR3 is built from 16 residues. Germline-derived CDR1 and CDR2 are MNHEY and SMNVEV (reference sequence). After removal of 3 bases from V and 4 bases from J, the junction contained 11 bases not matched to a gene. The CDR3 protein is CASSFTGGTPRETQYF. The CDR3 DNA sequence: TGTGCCAGCAGTTTTACGGGGGGAACGCCCCGAGAGACCCAGTACTTC.

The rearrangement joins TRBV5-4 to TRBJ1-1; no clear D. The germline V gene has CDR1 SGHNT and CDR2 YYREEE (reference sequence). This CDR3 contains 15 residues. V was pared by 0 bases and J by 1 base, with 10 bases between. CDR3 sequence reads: CASSLGLVTNTEAFF. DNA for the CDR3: TGTGCCAGCAGCTTGGGATTGGTAACGAACACTGAAGCTTTCTTT.

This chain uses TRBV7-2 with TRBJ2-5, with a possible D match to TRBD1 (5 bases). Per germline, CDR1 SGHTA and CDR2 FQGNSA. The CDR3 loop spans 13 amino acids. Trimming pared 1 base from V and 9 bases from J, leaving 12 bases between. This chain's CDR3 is CASSLVPQAAQYF. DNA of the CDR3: TGTGCCAGCAGCTTAGTCCCACAGGCGGCCCAGTACTTC.

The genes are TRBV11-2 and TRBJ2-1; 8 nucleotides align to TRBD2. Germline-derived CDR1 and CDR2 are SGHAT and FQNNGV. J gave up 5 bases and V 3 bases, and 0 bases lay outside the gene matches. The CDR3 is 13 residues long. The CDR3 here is CASSLGLDNEQFF. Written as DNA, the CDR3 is TGTGCCAGCAGCTTGGGACTAGACAATGAGCAGTTCTTC.

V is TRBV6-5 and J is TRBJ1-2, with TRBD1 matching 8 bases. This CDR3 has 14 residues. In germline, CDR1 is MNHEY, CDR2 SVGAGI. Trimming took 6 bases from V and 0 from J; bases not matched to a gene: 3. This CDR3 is CASRPGGSNYGYTF. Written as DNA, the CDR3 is TGTGCCAGCAGGCCAGGGGGCTCTAACTATGGCTACACCTTC.

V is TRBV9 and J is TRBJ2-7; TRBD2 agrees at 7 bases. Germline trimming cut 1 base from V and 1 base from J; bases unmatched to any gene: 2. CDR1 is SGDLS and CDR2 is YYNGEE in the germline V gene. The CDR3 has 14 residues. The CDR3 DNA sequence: TGTGCCAGCAGCGTAACTAGCGTTTCCTACGAGCAGTACTTC. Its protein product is CASSVTSVSYEQYF.

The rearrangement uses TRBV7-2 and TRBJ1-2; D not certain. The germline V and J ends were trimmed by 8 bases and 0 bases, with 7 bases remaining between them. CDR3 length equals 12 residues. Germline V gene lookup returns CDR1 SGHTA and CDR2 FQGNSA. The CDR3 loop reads CASGSANYGYTF. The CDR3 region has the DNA TGTGCCAGCGGGTCCGCTAACTATGGCTACACCTTC.

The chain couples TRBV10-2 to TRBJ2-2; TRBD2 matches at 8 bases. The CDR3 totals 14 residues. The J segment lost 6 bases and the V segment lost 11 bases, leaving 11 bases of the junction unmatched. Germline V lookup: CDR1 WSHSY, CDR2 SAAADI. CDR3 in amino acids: CACQSGSSSGELFF. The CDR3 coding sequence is TGCGCCTGCCAAAGCGGGAGTTCTTCCGGGGAGCTGTTTTTT.

The CDR3 nucleotides are TGTGCCAGCAGCGAGGTACAGGTCGTTTTCTACGAGCAGTACTTC. Protein: CASSEVQVVFYEQYF. The V and J genes are TRBV6-1 and TRBJ2-7; perhaps TRBD1 as D (5 bases). The CDR3 runs 15 residues. Germline-derived CDR1 and CDR2 are MNHNS and SASEGT. Trimming removed 6 bases at V and 3 bases at J, with 18 bases between.

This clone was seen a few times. The CDR3 is CASSAGTVNQPQHF. The CDR3 bases are TGTGCCAGCAGCGCCGGGACAGTCAATCAGCCCCAGCATTTT. The rearrangement uses TRBV7-6 and TRBJ1-5; 7 bases are shared with TRBD1. V was clipped by 5 bases and J by 3 bases; unmatched bases: 4. The CDR3 has 14 amino acids. CDR1 and CDR2 from the germline V gene are SGHVS and FNYEAQ.

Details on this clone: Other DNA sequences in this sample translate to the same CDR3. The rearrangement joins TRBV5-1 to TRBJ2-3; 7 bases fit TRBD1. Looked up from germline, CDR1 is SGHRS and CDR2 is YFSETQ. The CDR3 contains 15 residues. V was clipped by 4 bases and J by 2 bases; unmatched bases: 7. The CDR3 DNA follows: TGCGCCAGCAGCCTCACGGGACAGTCCACAGATACGCAGTATTTT. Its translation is CASSLTGQSTDTQYF.

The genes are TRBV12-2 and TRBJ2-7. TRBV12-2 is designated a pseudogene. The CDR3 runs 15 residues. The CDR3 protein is CASRAPTGGVYEQYF. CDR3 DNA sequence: TGTGCAAGTCGCGCCCCCACCGGGGGCGTCTACGAGCAGTACTTC.

The CDR3 coding sequence is TGTGCCAGCAGGAGCCGTAGCGGACCCTCGGGGGAGCAGTACTTC. This gives the protein CASRSRSGPSGEQYF. The rearrangement joins TRBV5-6 to TRBJ2-7, with D tentatively TRBD2 (6 bases). Germline V gene lookup returns CDR1 SGHDT and CDR2 YYEEEE. V was trimmed by 5 bases and J by 7 bases, leaving 22 bases between them. This CDR3 is built from 15 residues.

CDR3 nucleotides: TGTGCCTGGAGTGTAGGTCGGAGAACCTACGAGCAGTACTTC. This sequence encodes CAWSVGRRTYEQYF. The chain employs TRBV30 and TRBJ2-7, with no clear D. The V gene's germline CDR1 is GTSNPN and CDR2 SVGIG (reference sequence). The V end was cut by 0 bases, the J end by 2 bases, with 11 bases between. The CDR3 sequence is 14 residues long.

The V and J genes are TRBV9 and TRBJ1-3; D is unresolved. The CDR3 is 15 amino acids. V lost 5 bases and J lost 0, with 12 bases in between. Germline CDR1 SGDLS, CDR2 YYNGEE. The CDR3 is CASSPSMSSGNTIYF. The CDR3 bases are TGTGCCAGCAGTCCCTCCATGAGCTCTGGAAACACCATATATTTT.

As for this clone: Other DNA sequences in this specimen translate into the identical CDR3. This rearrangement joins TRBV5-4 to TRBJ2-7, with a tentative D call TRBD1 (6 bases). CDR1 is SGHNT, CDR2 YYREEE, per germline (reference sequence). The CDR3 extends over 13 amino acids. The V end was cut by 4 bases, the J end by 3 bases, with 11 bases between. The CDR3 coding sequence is TGTGCCAGCAGCCCCGGCAGGGGCTACGAGCAGTACTTC. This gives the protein CASSPGRGYEQYF.